Below, 19 T cell receptor beta chains from the same sample are listed, as sequenced in a study of cytotoxic CD8 clonotypes in ibrutinib-treated CLL. Assay used: immunoSEQ multiplex PCR; TCRdb lists only in-frame clones, some missing. The sample lists approximately 45,000 clones; roughly two thirds were seen once. This specimen consisted of PBMCs, obtained after 12 months of ibrutinib treatment. The receptors shown here come from a human donor with chronic lymphocytic leukemia.

The chain has TRBV7-2 and TRBJ1-1; D call uncertain. Germline V gene lookup returns CDR1 SGHTA and CDR2 FQGNSA. V gave up 5 bases and J gave up 2 bases, with 15 bases separating them. CDR3 length equals 15 residues. The chain's CDR3 is CASSPNRAANTEAFF. CDR3 bases: TGTGCCAGCAGCCCAAATAGGGCGGCCAACACTGAAGCTTTCTTT.

The CDR3: CASTRRAGGEQYF. CDR3 bases: TGTGCCAGCACTCGGCGGGCGGGGGGCGAGCAGTACTTC. The V and J genes are TRBV5-6 and TRBJ2-7; 8 nucleotides align to TRBD2. CDR3 size: 13 residues. Trimming at V came to 6 bases and at J to 6 bases, leaving 8 bases not matched to a gene. From germline, CDR1 is SGHDT and CDR2 YYEEEE.

This clone occurred a few times. The rearrangement joins TRBV5-1 to TRBJ2-3; D not certain. The germline V gene has CDR1 SGHRS and CDR2 YFSETQ. The CDR3 runs to 14 residues. Trimming shortened V by 2 bases and J by 5 bases, and 12 bases separated the two germline ends. The CDR3 DNA sequence: TGCGCCAGCAGCTTTGGCCGGGTTGGAGATACGCAGTATTTT. Protein: CASSFGRVGDTQYF.

This chain uses TRBV2 with TRBJ1-2, with D possibly being TRBD1 (5 bases). This CDR3 contains 15 residues. Trimming cost V 6 bases and J 5 bases, with 19 bases left between them. Germline CDR1 is SNHLY and CDR2 is FYNNEI. CDR3 sequence reads: CASRGRDFFGYGYTF. The CDR3 bases are TGTGCCAGCAGGGGACGGGACTTTTTTGGGTATGGCTACACCTTC. Variable domain in full (rest from reference TRBV2 and TRBJ1-2): EPEVTQTPSHQVTQMGQEVILRCVPISNHLYFYWYRQILGQKVEFLVSFYNNEISEKSEIFDDQFSVERPDGSNFTLKIRSTKLEDSAMYFCASRGRDFFGYGYTFGSGTRLTVV.

The CDR3 reads CAWSVQGGDKLFF. In DNA form, the CDR3 reads TGTGCCTGGAGTGTTCAGGGTGGGGACAAACTGTTTTTT. The gene calls are TRBV30 and TRBJ1-4, with a weak D call TRBD1 (5 bases). Germline V gene sequence: CDR1 GTSNPN, CDR2 SVGIG (reference sequence). CDR3 length: 13 residues. V shed 0 bases and J shed 11 bases, with 13 bases lying between them.

This clone was found once. The DNA for the CDR3 is TGTGCCAGCACAGCGGGACCAGATACGCAGTATTTT. Translation: CASTAGPDTQYF. V usage is TRBV6-5 and J usage is TRBJ2-3, with 7 bases fitting TRBD2. CDR3 size: 12 residues. Germline V gene sequence: CDR1 MNHEY, CDR2 SVGAGI. Germline trimming cut 7 bases from V and 4 bases from J; bases unmatched to any gene: 2.

This chain links TRBV2 with TRBJ1-1, with D possibly matching TRBD1 (6 bases). V lost 4 bases and J 1 base, leaving 19 bases between the germline ends. The germline gives CDR1 SNHLY, CDR2 FYNNEI. The CDR3 extends over 17 amino acids. As DNA, the CDR3 is TGTGCCAGCAGTGGGATTGGGAGGGGGGTCGCGAACACTGAAGCTTTCTTT. It yields the protein CASSGIGRGVANTEAFF. The full variable domain, completed using reference TRBV2 and TRBJ1-1, is EPEVTQTPSHQVTQMGQEVILRCVPISNHLYFYWYRQILGQKVEFLVSFYNNEISEKSEIFDDQFSVERPDGSNFTLKIRSTKLEDSAMYFCASSGIGRGVANTEAFFGQGTRLTVV.

The rearrangement joins TRBV6-1 to TRBJ2-7, with D possibly TRBD2 on 5 matching bases. CDR3 length: 14 residues. Trimming pared 1 base from V and 5 bases from J, leaving 12 bases between. CDR1 and CDR2 (germline): MNHNS, SASEGT. Written as DNA, the CDR3 is TGTGCCAGCAGTGAAGGGACGACTACGAACGAGCAGTACTTC. It is translated as CASSEGTTTNEQYF.

The gene calls are TRBV27 and TRBJ1-2, with no clear D. The V gene lost 6 bases and the J gene lost 5 bases, with 13 bases spanning the gap. The CDR3 is made up of 13 amino acids. In germline, CDR1 is MNHEY, CDR2 SMNVEV (reference sequence). The CDR3 bases are TGTGCCAGCAGCTCCTCGGACGGATATGGCTACACCTTC. Amino acids: CASSSSDGYGYTF.

This chain joins TRBV6-5 and TRBJ2-7, with 7 bases lining up with TRBD2. CDR3 length: 14 amino acids. V was pared by 8 bases and J by 7 bases, with 14 bases of the junction left unmatched. Germline V lookup: CDR1 MNHEY, CDR2 SVGAGI. CDR3 in amino acids: CASAQSGGSFEQYF. The CDR3 nucleotides read TGTGCCAGCGCCCAGAGCGGCGGGAGTTTTGAGCAGTACTTC.

The table lists this clone with a count of one. The chain couples TRBV7-3 to TRBJ2-3; tentative D call: TRBD2 (6 bases). The CDR3 is made up of 14 amino acids. Germline values: CDR1 SGHTA, CDR2 FQGTGA. V lost 4 bases and J lost 0, with 8 bases in between. This CDR3 reads CASSSGLSTDTQYF. CDR3 coding DNA: TGTGCCAGCAGCTCGGGACTTAGCACAGATACGCAGTATTTT.

This clone was detected only a few times. The rearrangement links TRBV5-8 to TRBJ2-3; a possible D gene is TRBD1 (5 bases). Germline V gene lookup returns CDR1 SGHTS and CDR2 YDEGEE. V was pared by 4 bases and J by 1 base, with 10 bases between. This CDR3 spans 14 amino acids. The CDR3 sequence is CASSDRRGTDTQYF. The DNA for the CDR3 is TGTGCCAGCAGCGACAGACGAGGCACAGATACGCAGTATTTT.

CDR3 loop: CASSLVGSEQYF. For the CDR3, the DNA is TGTGCCAGCAGCCTGGTGGGTTCCGAGCAGTACTTC. This chain uses TRBV5-8 with TRBJ2-7; D is undetermined. V was pared by 4 bases and J by 6 bases, with 11 bases between. Germline lookup yields CDR1 SGHTS and CDR2 YDEGEE. The CDR3 spans 12 residues. The full variable domain, with the rest looked up from reference TRBV5-8 and TRBJ2-7, is EAGVTQSPTHLIKTRGQQATLRCSPISGHTSVYWYQQALGLGLQFLLWYDEGEERNRGNFPPRFSGRQFPNYSSELNVNALELEDSALYLCASSLVGSEQYFGPGTRLTVT.

The chain uses TRBV5-4 and TRBJ2-1; 11 nucleotides align to TRBD2. CDR1 and CDR2 (germline): SGHNT, YYREEE (reference sequence). The CDR3 length is 15 residues. The junction had 7 bases not matched to a gene; V was cut back by 5 bases and J by 6 bases. Here the CDR3 DNA reads TGTGCCAGCAGTCCCACTAGCGGGAGCGGCAATGAGCAGTTCTTC. It translates to CASSPTSGSGNEQFF.

This clone appeared a few times. The chain recombines TRBV27 with TRBJ1-2, with D perhaps TRBD1 (6 bases). This CDR3 region has 12 residues. The germline V gene has CDR1 MNHEY and CDR2 SMNVEV (reference sequence). V was shortened by 3 bases and J by 7 bases, with 9 bases between the two germline ends. The CDR3 reads CASSLGGGGYTF. CDR3 coding DNA: TGTGCCAGCAGTTTGGGAGGGGGTGGCTACACCTTC.

The chain links TRBV18 to TRBJ2-6; D is unresolved. The CDR3 has 16 amino acids. Per the germline V gene, CDR1 is KGHSH and CDR2 is LQKENI. Trimming stripped 3 bases from V and 0 bases from J, with 9 bases between. The CDR3 region has the DNA TGTGCCAGCTCACCCCAGGCCGCCTCTGGGGCCAACGTCCTGACTTTC. This sequence encodes CASSPQAASGANVLTF.

A word on this clone: The identical CDR3 is also encoded by other nucleotide sequences in the sample. The chain employs TRBV30 and TRBJ1-1; no clear D. Germline-derived CDR1 and CDR2 are GTSNPN and SVGIG (reference sequence). Trimming pared 8 bases from V and 0 bases from J, leaving 10 bases between. The CDR3 is 12 amino acids. The CDR3 coding sequence is TGTGCCCAATGGGAGCTGAACACTGAAGCTTTCTTT. Residues: CAQWELNTEAFF.

V gene TRBV19 combines with J gene TRBJ2-3; either TRBD1 or TRBD2 may supply D (5 bases each). This CDR3 has 16 amino acids. Germline CDR1 is LNHDA and CDR2 is SQIVND (reference sequence). V dropped 2 bases and J dropped 0 bases, with 12 bases sitting between them. CDR3: CASSIKGSGSTDTQYF. CDR3 coding DNA: TGTGCCAGTAGTATAAAGGGGAGCGGTAGCACAGATACGCAGTATTTT.

This chain uses TRBV5-6 with TRBJ2-5; possible D gene TRBD1, 6 bases. In germline, CDR1 is SGHDT, CDR2 YYEEEE. V gave up 3 bases and J gave up 4 bases, with 22 bases separating them. The CDR3 loop spans 17 amino acids. DNA of the CDR3: TGTGCCAGCAGCTCCAGTGTGAACAGGGAACAGGGAGAGACCCAGTACTTC. Protein product: CASSSSVNREQGETQYF.